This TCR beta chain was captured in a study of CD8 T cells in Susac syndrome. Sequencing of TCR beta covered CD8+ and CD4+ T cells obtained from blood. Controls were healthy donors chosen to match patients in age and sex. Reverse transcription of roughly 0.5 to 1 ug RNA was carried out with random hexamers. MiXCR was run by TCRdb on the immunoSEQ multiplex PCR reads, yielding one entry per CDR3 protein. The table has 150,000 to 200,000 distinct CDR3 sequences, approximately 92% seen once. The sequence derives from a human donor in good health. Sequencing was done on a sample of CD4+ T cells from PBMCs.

This CDR3 is CASRRTGRNQPQHF. CDR3 sequence (DNA): TGTGCCAGCAGGCGGACAGGACGCAATCAGCCCCAGCATTTT. The J gene is TRBJ1-5, the V gene TRBV6-2 or TRBV6-3, with 7 bases matching TRBD1. The V gene's germline CDR1 is MNHEY and CDR2 SVGEGT. The CDR3 runs to 14 residues. The V gene end was trimmed by 6 bases and the J gene end by 2 bases; junction bases not matched to a gene: 4.